This T cell receptor (beta chain) was recovered during a study of CD8+ T cells in alopecia areata. Looking at the study overall: The drug, oral tofacitinib, was given to treated patients at 5 to 10 mg twice daily. Study-wide results and caveats: Possibly as an HLA-related effect, TCR sharing across patients appeared less clear than in mice.

As for treatment: oral pan-JAK inhibitor, 5-10 mg twice daily. In the case of this clone: Its antigen is still unknown.

Extracted RNA was reverse transcribed, and the resulting cDNA served as sequencing template. Profiling relied on immunoSEQ multiplex PCR, and the TCRdb table lists in-frame clones only, not all of them. Seen here are approximately 45,000 clones, just over 65% observed once, and the top ten hold about a fifth. CDR1 and CDR2 (germline): SGDLS, YYNGEE. The V end was cut by 4 bases, the J end by 4 bases, with 14 bases between. CDR3 length equals 15 residues. The sequence was obtained from a human donor with alopecia areata. The gene calls are TRBV9 and TRBJ2-2, with D tentatively TRBD2 (6 bases). Sample: CD8+ T cells sorted from blood, taken at week 4, from a patient treated with tofacitinib. CDR3 in DNA: TGTGCCAGCAGCTCCCTTGGGGGAGGCACCGGGGAGCTGTTTTTT. Residues: CASSSLGGGTGELFF.